These 26 T cell receptor beta chains share one sample of origin, sequenced in a study of shared clonotypes between healthy human individuals. Assay: immunoSEQ multiplex PCR; the TCRdb copy retains only in-frame clones and omits some. The sample carries about 2.3 million clones, approximately 93% recorded once. Material: naive CD4+ T cells from PBMCs. Subset specified: CD45RA+ positively selected. These receptors originate from a man in his late teens or twenties in good health. Some clones in this sample may be carry-over from other donors' samples.

This rearrangement joins TRBV29-1 to TRBJ1-1, with 8 nucleotides matching TRBD1. The CDR3 is 15 amino acids. From germline, CDR1 is SQVTM and CDR2 ANQGSEA. J lost 3 bases, V lost 6 bases, and 12 bases had no gene match. The CDR3 bases are TGCAGCGTGGGGAACTTACAGGACAGGGACACTGAAGCTTTCTTT. Its protein product is CSVGNLQDRDTEAFF.

The chain is built from TRBV7-3 and TRBJ1-1; TRBD1 might be the D (6 bases). The CDR3 sequence is 14 residues long. Between the trimmed V and J ends, which lost 4 bases and 1 base, there was a span of 10 bases. The germline gives CDR1 SGHTA, CDR2 FQGTGA. The CDR3 here is CASSSGTQNTEAFF. CDR3 DNA sequence: TGTGCCAGCAGCTCCGGGACACAGAACACTGAAGCTTTCTTT.

V is TRBV28 and J is TRBJ2-2; D remains ambiguous. The CDR3 loop spans 12 amino acids. The ends were cut back, 2 bases at V and 11 bases at J, with 9 bases in the middle. CDR1 and CDR2 (germline): MDHEN, SYDVKM. The CDR3 DNA is TGTGCCAGCAGTTTAGAGTGGGCCGAGCTGTTTTTT. Its translation: CASSLEWAELFF. Full variable domain (remainder filled in from reference TRBV28 and TRBJ2-2): DVKVTQSSRYLVKRTGEKVFLECVQDMDHENMFWYRQDPGLGLRLIYFSYDVKMKEKGDIPEGYSVSREKKERFSLILESASTNQTSMYLCASSLEWAELFFGEGSRLTVL.

This chain uses TRBV5-4 with TRBJ2-3, with a tentative D call TRBD2 (6 bases). The length of the CDR3 is 15 residues. V dropped 0 bases and J dropped 1 base, with 9 bases sitting between them. CDR1 and CDR2 from the germline V gene are SGHNT and YYREEE (reference sequence). The CDR3 spells CASSLDSGGTDTQYF. The CDR3 DNA follows: TGTGCCAGCAGCTTGGATAGCGGCGGCACAGATACGCAGTATTTT.

The chain combines TRBV28 with TRBJ2-7; 8 bases align to TRBD1. Germline-derived CDR1 and CDR2 are MDHEN and SYDVKM. The CDR3 contains 15 residues. V trimming: 5 bases; J trimming: 3 bases; junction bases outside the gene matches: 9. CDR3: CASSQGQGLVYEQYF. The CDR3 DNA sequence: TGTGCCAGCAGTCAAGGACAGGGACTCGTCTACGAGCAGTACTTC.

This CDR3 is CSTDRERTGELFF. The DNA of the CDR3 is TGCAGCACCGACAGGGAGCGGACCGGGGAGCTGTTTTTT. The V gene is TRBV29-1, the J gene TRBJ2-2, with TRBD1 matching over 7 bases. After removal of 8 bases from V and 5 bases from J, the junction contained 8 bases not matched to a gene. CDR3 size: 13 residues. The germline V gene encodes CDR1 SQVTM and CDR2 ANQGSEA.

This chain connects TRBV15 to TRBJ1-5, with TRBD1 identical over 7 bases. Germline loops: CDR1 LNHNV, CDR2 YYDKDF (reference sequence). CDR3 size: 16 residues. The V and J ends lost 2 bases and 2 bases, in that order; junction bases with no gene match: 6. CDR3 in DNA: TGTGCCACCAGCAGAAAGACAGGGTTGGGCAATCAGCCCCAGCATTTT. Protein sequence: CATSRKTGLGNQPQHF.

This clone has just one count. This chain uses TRBV2 with TRBJ1-2, with D unclear. Between the trimmed V and J ends, which lost 6 bases and 6 bases, there was a span of 14 bases. Germline-derived CDR1 and CDR2 are SNHLY and FYNNEI. The CDR3 runs to 13 residues. CDR3 DNA sequence: TGTGCCAGCAGGAGAAGGGAGTCTAATGGCTACACCTTC. Translating gives CASRRRESNGYTF.

The V and J genes are TRBV30 and TRBJ1-2; 7 nucleotides align to TRBD1. V lost 3 bases and J lost 4; bases outside the gene matches: 5. The germline V gene encodes CDR1 GTSNPN and CDR2 SVGIG (reference sequence). The CDR3 extends over 13 amino acids. CDR3: CAWRQGGFYGYTF. CDR3 DNA sequence: TGTGCCTGGAGGCAGGGGGGCTTCTATGGCTACACCTTC. The whole variable domain, remainder taken from reference TRBV30 and TRBJ1-2, is SQTIHQWPATLVQPVGSPLSLECTVEGTSNPNLYWYRQAAGRGLQLLFYSVGIGQISSEVPQNLSASRPQDRQFILSSKKLLLSDSGFYLCAWRQGGFYGYTFGSGTRLTVV.

This clone came up once. This CDR3 reads CASSLNGGVYNEQFF. CDR3 DNA: TGTGCCAGCAGCCTCAACGGGGGAGTTTACAATGAGCAGTTCTTC. V gene TRBV9 combines with J gene TRBJ2-1; D is possibly TRBD2 (6 bases). The CDR3 is 15 residues long. Trimming stripped 4 bases from V and 4 bases from J, with 15 bases between. The germline CDR1 and CDR2 sequences are SGDLS and YYNGEE. The entire variable domain, with the rest obtained from reference TRBV9 and TRBJ2-1, is as follows: DSGVTQTPKHLITATGQRVTLRCSPRSGDLSVYWYQQSLDQGLQFLIQYYNGEERAKGNILERFSAQQFPDLHSELNLSSLELGDSALYFCASSLNGGVYNEQFFGPGTRLTVL.

This clone was recorded once. This chain joins TRBV6-5 and TRBJ1-5, with a tentative D call TRBD1 (6 bases). The CDR3 extends over 13 amino acids. Germline values: CDR1 MNHEY, CDR2 SVGAGI. Trimming shortened V by 5 bases and J by 9 bases, and 14 bases separated the two germline ends. Here the CDR3 DNA reads TGTGCCAGCAGTGCTACAGGGTATAGGCCCCAGCATTTT. Translation gives CASSATGYRPQHF.

The gene calls are TRBV4-1 and TRBJ2-7, with TRBD1 matching 8 bases. This CDR3 has 15 residues. The germline CDR1 and CDR2 sequences are MGHRA and YSYEKL. Losses at the gene ends were 3 bases for V and 2 bases for J; bases not matched to a gene: 6. CDR3 sequence reads: CASSHGDRFPYEQYF. In DNA, the CDR3 is TGCGCCAGCAGCCACGGGGACAGGTTCCCCTACGAGCAGTACTTC.

To note about this clone: The same CDR3 is also encoded by other DNA sequences in this sample. The chain uses TRBV27 and TRBJ1-2; TRBD1 aligns across 8 bases. This CDR3 spans 13 amino acids. In germline, CDR1 is MNHEY, CDR2 SMNVEV (reference sequence). Germline trimming cut 5 bases from V and 6 bases from J; bases unmatched to any gene: 5. For the CDR3, the DNA is TGTGCCAGCAGTCCGAGACAGGGGAATGGCTACACCTTC. It translates to CASSPRQGNGYTF.

The J gene is TRBJ2-1, the V gene TRBV7-2; D is tentatively TRBD1 or TRBD2 (5 bases each). The CDR3 has 15 residues. CDR1 and CDR2 (germline): SGHTA, FQGNSA. The germline V and J ends were trimmed by 5 bases and 9 bases, with 20 bases remaining between them. The CDR3 loop is CASSPGRADRGEQFF. As DNA, the CDR3 is TGTGCCAGCAGCCCGGGACGCGCCGACCGGGGTGAGCAGTTCTTC.

This chain uses TRBV19 with TRBJ2-4; TRBD2 agrees at 13 bases. The CDR3 is 18 residues long. Germline CDR1 and CDR2: LNHDA and SQIVND (reference sequence). V lost 6 bases, J lost 9 bases, and 17 bases stayed unmatched. The DNA of the CDR3 is TGTGCCAGTAGACCCATGCCCGGGACTAGCGGGGCCCTCGGCATTCAGTACTTC. Translating it yields CASRPMPGTSGALGIQYF.

The chain is built from TRBV7-8 and TRBJ1-2, with 7 positions matching TRBD1. This CDR3 has 14 amino acids. The V gene's germline CDR1 is SGHVS and CDR2 FQNEAQ. V was clipped by 1 base and J by 5 bases; unmatched bases: 4. CDR3 bases: TGTGCCAGCAGCTTAGTCCCACAGGGGTATGGCTACACCTTC. Translating it yields CASSLVPQGYGYTF. Full variable domain (rest looked up from reference TRBV7-8 and TRBJ1-2): GAGVSQSPRYKVAKRGQDVALRCDPISGHVSLFWYQQALGQGPEFLTYFQNEAQLDKSGLPSDRFFAERPEGSVSTLKIQRTQQEDSAVYLCASSLVPQGYGYTFGSGTRLTVV.

This rearrangement joins TRBV6-1 to TRBJ2-5; the D is unclear. CDR3 length: 14 residues. Germline CDR1 reads MNHNS; CDR2 reads SASEGT. The V gene lost 4 bases and the J gene lost 2 bases, with 11 bases spanning the gap. The CDR3 here is CASSGSALQETQYF. The CDR3 bases are TGTGCCAGCAGTGGGTCAGCCCTTCAAGAGACCCAGTACTTC.

The CDR3 loop reads CASSYERKGLYEQFF. Here the CDR3 DNA reads TGTGCCAGCAGTTACGAGCGAAAGGGGCTTTATGAGCAGTTCTTC. The chain is built from TRBV6-5 and TRBJ2-1; TRBD1 is a possible D gene (5 bases). The CDR3 sequence is 15 residues long. Germline V gene data show CDR1 as MNHEY and CDR2 as SVGAGI. Deletions cut 2 bases from V and 8 bases from J, with 16 bases between.

The chain employs TRBV4-1 and TRBJ1-5; the D is unclear. This CDR3 has 16 amino acids. Trimming stripped 1 base from V and 1 base from J, with 11 bases between. Germline assignment: CDR1 MGHRA and CDR2 YSYEKL. The CDR3 protein is CASSQGAAQSNQPQHF. CDR3 sequence (DNA): TGCGCCAGCAGCCAAGGGGCCGCGCAGAGCAATCAGCCCCAGCATTTT.

The rearrangement joins TRBV19 to TRBJ1-5; D may be TRBD1 (5 bases). V was shortened by 3 bases and J by 2 bases, with 11 bases between the two germline ends. CDR1 is LNHDA, CDR2 SQIVND, per germline (reference sequence). This CDR3 has 15 residues. The CDR3 DNA is TGTGCCAGTAGTATCAGGGAGGTTGGCAATCAGCCCCAGCATTTT. Encoded protein: CASSIREVGNQPQHF.

The chain is built from TRBV7-4 and TRBJ2-5; TRBD2 matches 12 bases. V was pared by 4 bases and J by 1 base, with 1 base of the junction left unmatched. Germline CDR1 is SGHVT and CDR2 is SQSDAQ. The CDR3 covers 15 residues. CDR3 sequence: CASSSSGRVQETQYF. As DNA, the CDR3 is TGTGCCAGCAGCTCTAGCGGGAGGGTCCAAGAGACCCAGTACTTC.

This clone was found a few times. The chain is built from TRBV7-2 and TRBJ1-1; 8 nucleotides match TRBD1. Germline lookup yields CDR1 SGHTA and CDR2 FQGNSA. The CDR3 covers 12 residues. V shed 1 base and J 10 bases; nucleotides not matched to a gene: 2. In DNA form, the CDR3 reads TGTGCCAGCAGCTTAGGACAGGGGCGAGCTTTCTTT. This codes for CASSLGQGRAFF.

The CDR3 loop is CASSKLGTGELFF. In DNA form, the CDR3 reads TGTGCCAGCAGCAAACTGGGCACCGGGGAGCTGTTTTTT. The chain links TRBV2 to TRBJ2-2; D remains ambiguous. CDR3 length equals 13 residues. The germline V gene has CDR1 SNHLY and CDR2 FYNNEI. V was pared by 6 bases and J by 4 bases, with 9 bases between.

The rearrangement joins TRBV5-1 to TRBJ1-4; D is ambiguous. Germline loops: CDR1 SGHRS, CDR2 YFSETQ. V gave up 0 bases and J gave up 8 bases, with 14 bases separating them. The CDR3 has 15 residues. CDR3 DNA: TGCGCCAGCAGCTTGGGGGAGGCCCCCCGGGAAAAACTGTTTTTT. Encoded protein: CASSLGEAPREKLFF.

V is TRBV7-2 and J is TRBJ2-5, with D maybe TRBD1 (5 bases). CDR3 length: 14 amino acids. V gave up 1 base and J gave up 5 bases, with 11 bases separating them. Germline CDR1 reads SGHTA; CDR2 reads FQGNSA. The CDR3 is CASSLDRWTETQYF. As DNA, the CDR3 is TGTGCCAGCAGCTTAGACAGGTGGACGGAGACCCAGTACTTC.

The gene calls are TRBV29-1 and TRBJ2-7, with 8 bases aligning to TRBD1. The CDR3 covers 13 residues. Germline lookup yields CDR1 SQVTM and CDR2 ANQGSEA. V was clipped by 6 bases and J by 2 bases; unmatched bases: 6. CDR3 residues: CSVRTGPTYEQYF. DNA of the CDR3: TGCAGCGTGAGGACAGGGCCAACCTACGAGCAGTACTTC.